The rows below give T cell receptor beta chains drawn from one sample of a study of T cell changes during pregnancy in multiple sclerosis. Libraries were prepared by immunoSEQ multiplex PCR; TCRdb keeps only in-frame clonotypes and omits some of them. The sample has about 36,000 clones, about 90% seen once. Sequences were derived from CD4+ T cells from peripheral blood mononuclear cells, sampled after pregnancy. These receptors were collected from a female donor with multiple sclerosis, enrolled in a pregnancy study. Each CDR3 is given with its conserved first and last residue. D genes are given only for firm matches. Some rows mark clone size as missing; the rest say once, few, many or name a class of expanded clone.

J gene,V gene,D gene,clone size,CDR3 DNA,CDR3 protein
TRBJ1-2,TRBV2,NA,NA,TGTGCCAGCAGAACAGGGCAGACCCATTATGGCTACACCTTC,CASRTGQTHYGYTF
TRBJ2-7,TRBV29-1,TRBD1,NA,TGCAGCGTCCGTCCCGGGACAGGGATAATGTACGAGCAGTACTTC,CSVRPGTGIMYEQYF
TRBJ2-2,TRBV9,NA,NA,TGTGCCAGCAGCCCCCGGGTCTGGGTCGGGGACACCGGGGAGCTGTTTTTT,CASSPRVWVGDTGELFF
TRBJ2-3,TRBV6-1,TRBD2,NA,TGTGCCAGCAGTGTTGGACTAGCGGGTTCCCAAATTAGCACAGATACGCAGTATTTT,CASSVGLAGSQISTDTQYF
TRBJ1-2,TRBV12-2,NA,NA,TGTGCAAGTCGCTTAGTCGTTTGGGGCCCTCGCGGCTACACCTTC,CASRLVVWGPRGYTF
TRBJ1-2,TRBV7-8,NA,NA,TGTGCCAGCAGCCCCTCGACAGGCAGGAATGGCTACACCTTC,CASSPSTGRNGYTF
TRBJ2-7,TRBV5-6,NA,NA,TGTGCCAGCAGCCCGGTGGGCAGGGTGTTCGAGCAGTACTTC,CASSPVGRVFEQYF
TRBJ2-7,TRBV5-1,NA,NA,TGCGCCAGCAGCCCCGGGACACAGGTTAACTACGAGCAGTACTTC,CASSPGTQVNYEQYF
TRBJ2-2,TRBV6-5,TRBD2,NA,TGTGCCAGCAGGCCTGCGGGGGGGTACACCGGGGAGCTGTTTTTT,CASRPAGGYTGELFF
TRBJ2-2,TRBV28,TRBD2,NA,TGTGCCAGCAAGGATAGCGGGAGGTCCAGGGTTGGGGAGCTGTTTTTT,CASKDSGRSRVGELFF
TRBJ1-1,TRBV2,NA,NA,TGTGCCAGCAGTGAAGGGCCAGAAGCTTTCTTT,CASSEGPEAFF
TRBJ2-3,TRBV7-2,TRBD1,NA,TGTGCCAGCAGTCGGACAGGGATCACAGATACGCAGTATTTT,CASSRTGITDTQYF
TRBJ1-3,TRBV18,NA,NA,TGTGCCAGCTCATCTACACAGGGAATTGGAAACACCATATATTTT,CASSSTQGIGNTIYF
TRBJ2-7,TRBV6-1,TRBD1,NA,TGTGCCAGCATTCTGGACAGGCCAACCTACGAGCAGTACTTC,CASILDRPTYEQYF
TRBJ1-2,TRBV2,NA,NA,TGTGCCAGCAGTGGGCAGGGCGTAAACGGCTACACCTTC,CASSGQGVNGYTF
TRBJ2-1,TRBV2,NA,NA,TGTGCCAGCAGTGAAGCGGGGGCCAAGTTCTTC,CASSEAGAKFF
TRBJ2-2,TRBV5-1,NA,NA,TGCGCCAGCAGCTTAGGACAGTACACCGGGGAGCTGTTTTTT,CASSLGQYTGELFF
TRBJ2-5,TRBV11-2,NA,NA,TGTGCCAGCAGCTCGCAAGGCGGGGCCCAGTACTTC,CASSSQGGAQYF
TRBJ1-5,TRBV18,NA,few,TGTGCCAGCTCACTTGGCAGGGGCTCCAGCAATCAGCCCCAGCATTTT,CASSLGRGSSNQPQHF
TRBJ2-7,TRBV2,NA,once,TGTGCCAGCAGTGATGGTAACAGGAGCTACGAGCAGTACTTC,CASSDGNRSYEQYF
TRBJ2-7,TRBV5-4,NA,NA,TGTGCCAGCAGTATCCTAGGCGAGCAGTACTTC,CASSILGEQYF
TRBJ2-7,TRBV6-1,NA,NA,TGTGCCAGCAGTCCCCTAGGCACCCGGGACGAGCAGTACTTC,CASSPLGTRDEQYF
TRBJ2-6,TRBV7-2,NA,once,TGTGCCAGCAGCGGAATAGGAGGGGACTCTGGGGCCAACGTCCTGACTTTC,CASSGIGGDSGANVLTF
TRBJ2-3,TRBV5-1,NA,few,TGCGCCAGCAGCTTGGTCCGAGCGGTTTCCCTCACAGATACGCAGTATTTT,CASSLVRAVSLTDTQYF
TRBJ1-2,TRBV28,TRBD1,NA,TGTGCCAGCAGTTTATTTGGGACAGGGGGGCGATCTCCTGGCTACACCTTC,CASSLFGTGGRSPGYTF
TRBJ1-1,TRBV6-1,NA,NA,TGTGCCAGCAGTTCACAGGGCAGGACTGAAGCTTTCTTT,CASSSQGRTEAFF
TRBJ2-7,TRBV7-6,NA,NA,TGTGCCAGCAGCTTAGGTTCTGTGCGGAGCTCCTACGAGCAGTACTTC,CASSLGSVRSSYEQYF
TRBJ2-5,TRBV13,TRBD1,NA,TGTGCCAGCAGCTTCTCCGGGACAGGGGCAGAGACCCAGTACTTC,CASSFSGTGAETQYF
TRBJ2-2,TRBV10-3,TRBD1,NA,TGTGCCATCAGTGAGTTGGGACAGGGGACCGGGGAGCTGTTTTTT,CAISELGQGTGELFF
TRBJ2-5,TRBV28,TRBD1,NA,TGTGCCAGCAGTTTGTGGGGACAGGGGCAAGAGACCCAGTACTTC,CASSLWGQGQETQYF
TRBJ2-1,TRBV4-1,NA,NA,TGCGCCAGCAGCCAAGATGGTGACAGGAGCTCCTACAATGAGCAGTTCTTC,CASSQDGDRSSYNEQFF
TRBJ1-6,TRBV5-5,TRBD1,NA,TGTGCCAGCAGCTCGTACCTCGGACAGGGGGATTCACCCCTCCACTTT,CASSSYLGQGDSPLHF
TRBJ1-5,TRBV19,TRBD1,NA,TGTGCCAGTAACGCCCCCGGGACAGGGTTATTCAGCAATCAGCCCCAGCATTTT,CASNAPGTGLFSNQPQHF
TRBJ1-6,TRBV27,TRBD1,NA,TGTGCCAGCAGTCCCGACAGGGGAAATTCACCCCTCCACTTT,CASSPDRGNSPLHF
TRBJ1-2,TRBV5-5,TRBD1,NA,TGTGCCAGCAGCCCTGACAGGGACGGCTACACCTTC,CASSPDRDGYTF
TRBJ1-1,TRBV19,NA,NA,TGTGCCAGTCTTGAGGACACTGAAGCTTTCTTT,CASLEDTEAFF
TRBJ1-2,TRBV7-9,NA,NA,TGTGCCAGCAGCCCAGGGTCCTATAATGGCTACACCTTC,CASSPGSYNGYTF
TRBJ2-6,TRBV5-5,TRBD2,NA,TGTGCCACGGGGGGGAACAGGGCTGGGGCCAACGTCCTGACTTTC,CATGGNRAGANVLTF
TRBJ1-5,TRBV19,NA,once,TGTGCCAGTAGTACCAGGGGTTACAATCAGCCCCAGCATTTT,CASSTRGYNQPQHF
TRBJ2-5,TRBV29-1,NA,NA,TGCAGCGTCCGGTCGATAAGTTTGCTCGAGACCCAGTACTTC,CSVRSISLLETQYF
TRBJ2-7,TRBV7-6,TRBD1,NA,TGTGCCAGCAGCTTAACGGGACAGGACTCCTACGAGCAGTACTTC,CASSLTGQDSYEQYF
TRBJ2-2,TRBV5-1,TRBD2,NA,TGCGCCAGCAGCTTATCTACTAGCGGTATAACCGGGGAGCTGTTTTTT,CASSLSTSGITGELFF
TRBJ2-7,TRBV10-1,TRBD2,NA,TGCGCCAGCAGTGAGAGGGGCCTTGTAGCGGGGAGCTACGAGCAGTACTTC,CASSERGLVAGSYEQYF
TRBJ2-7,TRBV27,NA,NA,TGTGCCAGCAGTTACAGGGATCTGGGCTACGAGCAGTACTTC,CASSYRDLGYEQYF
TRBJ2-7,TRBV7-9,TRBD2,once,TGTGCCAGCAGCTTAACCGGGACTAGCGGGATAGGGGCCTACGAGCAGTACTTC,CASSLTGTSGIGAYEQYF